This T cell receptor (beta chain) was recovered during a study of CD8 T cells in Susac syndrome. Sequencing of TCR beta was undertaken in CD8+ and CD4+ T cells derived from blood. CDR1 is KGHDR, CDR2 SFDVKD, per germline. V lost 2 bases, J lost 4 bases, and 1 base lay in between. This CDR3 spans 11 amino acids. The authors reverse transcribed about 0.5 to 1 ug RNA with random hexamers. Multiplex PCR with immunoSEQ amplified the TCR beta CDR3 across 54 Vbeta and 13 Jbeta. MiXCR, applied by TCRdb to the immunoSEQ multiplex PCR reads, yields one record per CDR3 protein. The data show more than 65,000 distinct CDR3 sequences, roughly 94% seen once.

The chain combines TRBV24-1 with TRBJ2-5; D not certain. The origin of this receptor is a human donor with multiple sclerosis. Sequencing was carried out using CD8+ T cells from PBMCs. Here the CDR3 reads CATSDSETQYF. CDR3 nucleotide sequence: TGTGCCACCAGTGATTCAGAGACCCAGTACTTC.